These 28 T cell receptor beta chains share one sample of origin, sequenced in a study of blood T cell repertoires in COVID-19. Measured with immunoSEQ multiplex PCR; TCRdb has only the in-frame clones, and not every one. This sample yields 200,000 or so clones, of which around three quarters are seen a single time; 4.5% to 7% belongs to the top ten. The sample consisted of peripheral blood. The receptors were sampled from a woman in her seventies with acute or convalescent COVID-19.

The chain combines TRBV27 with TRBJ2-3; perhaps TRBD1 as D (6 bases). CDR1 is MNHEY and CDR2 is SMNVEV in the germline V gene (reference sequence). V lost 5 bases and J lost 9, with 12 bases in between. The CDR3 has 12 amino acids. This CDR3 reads CASSRTDGTQYF. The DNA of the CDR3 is TGTGCCAGCAGTCGGACAGACGGGACGCAGTATTTT.

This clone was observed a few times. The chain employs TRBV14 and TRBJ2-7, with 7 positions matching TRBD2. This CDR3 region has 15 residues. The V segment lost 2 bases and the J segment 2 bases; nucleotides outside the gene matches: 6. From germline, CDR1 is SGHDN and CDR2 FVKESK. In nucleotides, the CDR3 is TGTGCCAGCAGCCAACCTAGCGGAGGGACCTACGAGCAGTACTTC. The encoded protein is CASSQPSGGTYEQYF.

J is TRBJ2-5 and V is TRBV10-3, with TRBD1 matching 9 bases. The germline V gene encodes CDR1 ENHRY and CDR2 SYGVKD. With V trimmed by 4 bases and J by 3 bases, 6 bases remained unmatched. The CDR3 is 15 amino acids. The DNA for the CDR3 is TGTGCCATCAGTGGAACAGGGGGCGAAGAAGAGACCCAGTACTTC. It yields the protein CAISGTGGEEETQYF.

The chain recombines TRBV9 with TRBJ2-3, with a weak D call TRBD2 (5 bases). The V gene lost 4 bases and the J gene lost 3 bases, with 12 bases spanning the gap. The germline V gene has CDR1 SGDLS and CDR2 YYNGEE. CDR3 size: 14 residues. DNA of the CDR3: TGTGCCAGCAGCCCAAATCTAGCTACAGATACGCAGTATTTT. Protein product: CASSPNLATDTQYF.

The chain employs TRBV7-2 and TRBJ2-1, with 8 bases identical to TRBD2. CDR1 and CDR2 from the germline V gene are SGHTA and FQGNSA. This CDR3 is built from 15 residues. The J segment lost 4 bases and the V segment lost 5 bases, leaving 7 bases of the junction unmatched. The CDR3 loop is CASSPGRAGYNEQFF. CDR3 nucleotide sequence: TGTGCCAGCAGCCCCGGGAGGGCCGGGTACAATGAGCAGTTCTTC.

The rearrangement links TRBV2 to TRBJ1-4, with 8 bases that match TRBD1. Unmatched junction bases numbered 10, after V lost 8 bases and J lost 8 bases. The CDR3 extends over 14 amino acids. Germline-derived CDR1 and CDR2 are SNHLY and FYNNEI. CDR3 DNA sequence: TGTGCCAGCTCCGAGCAGGGGGCTGTAGAAAAACTGTTTTTT. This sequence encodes CASSEQGAVEKLFF.

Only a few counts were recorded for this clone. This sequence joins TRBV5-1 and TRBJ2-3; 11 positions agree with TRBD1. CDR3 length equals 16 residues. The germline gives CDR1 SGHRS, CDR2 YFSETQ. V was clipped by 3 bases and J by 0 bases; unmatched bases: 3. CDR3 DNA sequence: TGCGCCAGCAGCTCGGGACAGGGGGGTAGCACAGATACGCAGTATTTT. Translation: CASSSGQGGSTDTQYF.

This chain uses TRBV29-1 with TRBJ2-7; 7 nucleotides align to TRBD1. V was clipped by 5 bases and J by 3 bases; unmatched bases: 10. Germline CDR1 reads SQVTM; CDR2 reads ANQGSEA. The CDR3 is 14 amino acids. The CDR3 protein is CSVRQQGQGYEQYF. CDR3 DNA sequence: TGCAGCGTTCGGCAACAGGGGCAGGGCTACGAGCAGTACTTC.

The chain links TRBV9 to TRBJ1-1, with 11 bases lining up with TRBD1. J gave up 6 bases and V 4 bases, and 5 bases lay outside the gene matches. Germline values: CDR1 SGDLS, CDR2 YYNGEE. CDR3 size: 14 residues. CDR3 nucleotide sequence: TGTGCCAGCAGCTACGGACAGGGGGCGTCTGAAGCTTTCTTT. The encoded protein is CASSYGQGASEAFF.

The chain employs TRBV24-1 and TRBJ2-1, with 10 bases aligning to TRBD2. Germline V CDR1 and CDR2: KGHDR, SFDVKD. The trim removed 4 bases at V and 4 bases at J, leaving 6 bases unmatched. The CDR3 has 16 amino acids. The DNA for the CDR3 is TGTGCCACCAGTGAATACACTAGCGGGAATTACAATGAGCAGTTCTTC. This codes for CATSEYTSGNYNEQFF.

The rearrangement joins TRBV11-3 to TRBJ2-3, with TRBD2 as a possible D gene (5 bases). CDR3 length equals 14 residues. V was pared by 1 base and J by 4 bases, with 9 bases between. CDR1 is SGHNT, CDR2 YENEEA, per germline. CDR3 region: CASSLGSGADTQYF. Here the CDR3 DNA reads TGTGCCAGCAGCTTAGGAAGCGGCGCAGATACGCAGTATTTT.

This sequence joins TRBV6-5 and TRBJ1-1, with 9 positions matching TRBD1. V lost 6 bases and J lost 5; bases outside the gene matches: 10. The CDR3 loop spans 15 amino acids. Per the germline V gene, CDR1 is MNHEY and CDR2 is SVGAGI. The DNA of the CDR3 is TGTGCCAGCAGGGGACAGGGAAAAGGGTTGACTGAAGCTTTCTTT. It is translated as CASRGQGKGLTEAFF.

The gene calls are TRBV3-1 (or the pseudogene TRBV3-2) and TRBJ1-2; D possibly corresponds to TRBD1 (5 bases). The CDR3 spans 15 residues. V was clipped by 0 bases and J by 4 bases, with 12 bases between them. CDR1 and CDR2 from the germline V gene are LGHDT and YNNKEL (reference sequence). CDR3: CASSQDWQGGYGYTF. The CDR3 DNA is TGTGCCAGCAGCCAAGATTGGCAGGGCGGCTATGGCTACACCTTC.

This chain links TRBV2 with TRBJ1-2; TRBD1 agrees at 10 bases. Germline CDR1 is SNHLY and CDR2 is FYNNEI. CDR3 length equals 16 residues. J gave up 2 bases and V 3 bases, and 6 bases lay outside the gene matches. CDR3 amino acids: CASSDDRGRVNYGYTF. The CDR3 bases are TGTGCCAGCAGTGATGACAGGGGGCGCGTCAACTATGGCTACACCTTC.

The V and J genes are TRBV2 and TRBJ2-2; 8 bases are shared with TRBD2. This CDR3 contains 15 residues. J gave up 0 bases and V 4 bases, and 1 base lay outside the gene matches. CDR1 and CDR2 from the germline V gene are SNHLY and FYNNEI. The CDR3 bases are TGTGCCAGCAGTGGGACTAGCTCGAACACCGGGGAGCTGTTTTTT. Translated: CASSGTSSNTGELFF. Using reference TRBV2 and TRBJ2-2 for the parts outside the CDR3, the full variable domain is EPEVTQTPSHQVTQMGQEVILRCVPISNHLYFYWYRQILGQKVEFLVSFYNNEISEKSEIFDDQFSVERPDGSNFTLKIRSTKLEDSAMYFCASSGTSSNTGELFFGEGSRLTVL.

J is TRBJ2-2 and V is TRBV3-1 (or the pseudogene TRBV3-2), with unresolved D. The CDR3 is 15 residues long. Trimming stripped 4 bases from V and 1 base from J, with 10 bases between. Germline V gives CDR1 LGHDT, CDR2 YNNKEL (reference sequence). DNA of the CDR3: TGTGCCAGCAGCCCCGGCGGTGTGAACACCGGGGAGCTGTTTTTT. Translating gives CASSPGGVNTGELFF.

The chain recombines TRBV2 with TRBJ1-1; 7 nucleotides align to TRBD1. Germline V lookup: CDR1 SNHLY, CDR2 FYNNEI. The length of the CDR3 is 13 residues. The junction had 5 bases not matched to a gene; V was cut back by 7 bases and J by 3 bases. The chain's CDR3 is CASTIDRDTEAFF. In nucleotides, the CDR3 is TGTGCCAGCACCATCGACAGGGACACTGAAGCTTTCTTT.

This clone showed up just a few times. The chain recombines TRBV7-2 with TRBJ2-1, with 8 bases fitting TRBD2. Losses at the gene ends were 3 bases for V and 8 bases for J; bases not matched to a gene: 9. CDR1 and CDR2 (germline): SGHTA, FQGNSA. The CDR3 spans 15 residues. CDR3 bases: TGTGCCAGCAGCTTCACTAGCGGATCCTGGGATGAGCAGTTCTTC. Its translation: CASSFTSGSWDEQFF.

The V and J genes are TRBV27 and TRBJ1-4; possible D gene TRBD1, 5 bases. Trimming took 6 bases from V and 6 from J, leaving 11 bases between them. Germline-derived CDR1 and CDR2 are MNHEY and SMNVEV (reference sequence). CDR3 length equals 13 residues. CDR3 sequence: CASRSSGDEKLFF. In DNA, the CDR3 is TGTGCCAGCAGGTCGTCGGGGGATGAAAAACTGTTTTTT.

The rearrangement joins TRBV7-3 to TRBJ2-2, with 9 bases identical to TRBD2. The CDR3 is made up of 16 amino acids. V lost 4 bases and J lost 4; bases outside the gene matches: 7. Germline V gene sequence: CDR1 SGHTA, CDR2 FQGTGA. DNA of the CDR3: TGTGCCAGCAGCTCTCAGACTAGCGGATTCACCGGGGAGCTGTTTTTT. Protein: CASSSQTSGFTGELFF. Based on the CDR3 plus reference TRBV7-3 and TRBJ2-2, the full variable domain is GAGVSQTPSNKVTEKGKYVELRCDPISGHTALYWYRQSLGQGPEFLIYFQGTGAADDSGLPNDRFFAVRPEGSVSTLKIQRTERGDSAVYLCASSSQTSGFTGELFFGEGSRLTVL.

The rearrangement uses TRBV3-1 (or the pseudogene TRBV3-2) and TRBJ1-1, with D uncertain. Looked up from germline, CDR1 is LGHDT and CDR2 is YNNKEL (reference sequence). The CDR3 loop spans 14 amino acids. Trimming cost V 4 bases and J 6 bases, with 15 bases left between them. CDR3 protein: CASSPLNGRAEAFF. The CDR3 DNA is TGTGCCAGCAGCCCACTCAACGGGAGGGCTGAAGCTTTCTTT.

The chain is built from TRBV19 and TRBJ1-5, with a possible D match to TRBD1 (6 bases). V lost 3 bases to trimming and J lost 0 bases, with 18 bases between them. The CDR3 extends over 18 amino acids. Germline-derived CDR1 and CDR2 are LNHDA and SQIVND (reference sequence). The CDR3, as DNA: TGTGCCAGTAGTATTGGGGGCCCAGAATTTAATAGCAATCAGCCCCAGCATTTT. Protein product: CASSIGGPEFNSNQPQHF.

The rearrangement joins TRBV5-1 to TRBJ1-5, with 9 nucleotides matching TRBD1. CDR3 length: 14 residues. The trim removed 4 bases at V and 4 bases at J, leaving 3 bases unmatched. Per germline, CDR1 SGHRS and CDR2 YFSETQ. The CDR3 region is CASSPDRGNQPQHF. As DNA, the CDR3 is TGCGCCAGCAGCCCCGACAGGGGGAATCAGCCCCAGCATTTT.

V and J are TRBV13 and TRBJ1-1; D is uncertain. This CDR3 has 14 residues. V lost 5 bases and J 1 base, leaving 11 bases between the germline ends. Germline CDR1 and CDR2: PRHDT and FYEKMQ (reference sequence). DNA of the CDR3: TGTGCCAGCAGCCGGAGGAAGAAGAACACTGAAGCTTTCTTT. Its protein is CASSRRKKNTEAFF.

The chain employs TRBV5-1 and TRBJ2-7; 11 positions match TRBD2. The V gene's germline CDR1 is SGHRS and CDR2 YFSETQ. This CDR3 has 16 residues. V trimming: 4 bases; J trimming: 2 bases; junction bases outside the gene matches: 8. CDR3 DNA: TGCGCCAGCAGCCCCACTTTGACTAGCGGGACCTACGAGCAGTACTTC. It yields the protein CASSPTLTSGTYEQYF.

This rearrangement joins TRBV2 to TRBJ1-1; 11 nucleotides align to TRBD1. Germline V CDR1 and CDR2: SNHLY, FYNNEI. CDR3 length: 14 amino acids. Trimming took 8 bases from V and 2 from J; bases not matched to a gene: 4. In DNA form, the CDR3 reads TGTGCCAGCTGTCGGACAGGGGGCAACACTGAAGCTTTCTTT. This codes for CASCRTGGNTEAFF. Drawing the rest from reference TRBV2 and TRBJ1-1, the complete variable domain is EPEVTQTPSHQVTQMGQEVILRCVPISNHLYFYWYRQILGQKVEFLVSFYNNEISEKSEIFDDQFSVERPDGSNFTLKIRSTKLEDSAMYFCASCRTGGNTEAFFGQGTRLTVV.

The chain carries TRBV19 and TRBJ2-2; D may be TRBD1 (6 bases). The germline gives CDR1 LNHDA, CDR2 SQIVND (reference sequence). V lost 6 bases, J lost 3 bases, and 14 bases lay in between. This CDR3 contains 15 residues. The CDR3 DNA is TGTGCCAGTAGACAACGGACAGTGGACACCGGGGAGCTGTTTTTT. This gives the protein CASRQRTVDTGELFF.

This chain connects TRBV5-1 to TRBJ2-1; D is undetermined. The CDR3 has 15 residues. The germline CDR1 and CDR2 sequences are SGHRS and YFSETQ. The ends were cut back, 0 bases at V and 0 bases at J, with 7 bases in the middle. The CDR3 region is CASSLAANSYNEQFF. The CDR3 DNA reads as TGCGCCAGCAGCTTGGCAGCGAACTCCTACAATGAGCAGTTCTTC. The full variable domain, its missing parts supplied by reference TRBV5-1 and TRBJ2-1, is KAGVTQTPRYLIKTRGQQVTLSCSPISGHRSVSWYQQTPGQGLQFLFEYFSETQRNKGNFPGRFSGRQFSNSRSEMNVSTLELGDSALYLCASSLAANSYNEQFFGPGTRLTVL.